Listed below are T cell receptor beta chains from one sample, sequenced in a study of blood T cell repertoires in COVID-19. TCRdb's copy holds only in-frame clones and misses some; the assay was immunoSEQ multiplex PCR. In the table there are about 25,000 clones, approximately 90% of which are singletons. Sample: peripheral blood. The receptors were sampled from a man aged 65-85 years with acute or convalescent COVID-19. Both conserved end residues are part of each CDR3. The order of the fields is V gene, clone size, D gene, J gene, CDR3 DNA, CDR3 protein. D genes are given only for firm matches. Clone sizes are given selectively: once, few, many, or a class where the clone is expanded.

TRBV2,-,TRBD2,TRBJ2-1,TGTGCCAGCAACCTGAAGGGACTAGCGGGGGGTGGGAATGAGCAGTTCTTC,CASNLKGLAGGGNEQFF
TRBV18,-,-,TRBJ2-5,TGTGCCAATCCCGGGGAGACCCAGTACTTC,CANPGETQYF
TRBV7-2,-,TRBD1,TRBJ1-2,TGTGCCAGCAGCTACCGACAGGGGAACTATGGCTACACCTTC,CASSYRQGNYGYTF
TRBV2,-,TRBD1,TRBJ1-6,TGTGCCAGCAGTGATGGGGGACAGTCTAATTCACCCCTCCACTTT,CASSDGGQSNSPLHF
TRBV3-1/TRBV3-2,-,TRBD1,TRBJ2-4,TGTGCCAGCAGCCAAGGGACAGGGATTCAGTACTTC,CASSQGTGIQYF
TRBV7-9,-,TRBD1,TRBJ2-1,TGTGCCAGCAGCTTAGGCCAGGGGGCTTACAATGAGCAGTTCTTC,CASSLGQGAYNEQFF
TRBV21-1,-,-,TRBJ2-1,TGTGCCAGCAGCAAATGGCCCATCGCCGATGAGCAGTTCTTC,CASSKWPIADEQFF
TRBV5-1,once,TRBD2,TRBJ2-4,TGCGCCAGCAGCTTGGATCTAGCGGGAGCCAAAAACATTCAGTACTTC,CASSLDLAGAKNIQYF
TRBV6-6,-,-,TRBJ1-5,TGTGCCAGCAGTTACGGGGCAGGGCCACAGCCCCAGCATTTT,CASSYGAGPQPQHF
TRBV7-2,-,TRBD2,TRBJ2-5,TGTGCCAGCAGCTGGACTAGCGGGCGCCAAGAGACCCAGTACTTC,CASSWTSGRQETQYF
TRBV5-1,-,-,TRBJ1-2,TGCGCCAGCAGCTTGGGCAGATCCTTTGGCTACACCTTC,CASSLGRSFGYTF
TRBV7-4,-,-,TRBJ1-2,TGTGCCAGCAGCTTAGTATCCCCCTATGGCTACACCTTC,CASSLVSPYGYTF
TRBV2,-,-,TRBJ1-6,TGTGCCAGCCAGGGTTCCTATAATTCACCCCTCCACTTT,CASQGSYNSPLHF
TRBV2,-,TRBD1,TRBJ1-5,TGTGCCAGCAGAGGATCAGGGGGCTACAATCAGCCCCAGCATTTT,CASRGSGGYNQPQHF
TRBV2,few,TRBD1,TRBJ2-2,TGTGCCAGCAGTGCACCGGGACAGGGGAACACCGGGGAGCTGTTTTTT,CASSAPGQGNTGELFF
TRBV7-9,-,TRBD1,TRBJ2-2,TGTGCCAGCAGCTTATTTGGGACAGGGGGCGTGAAGCTGTTTTTT,CASSLFGTGGVKLFF
TRBV28,-,TRBD1,TRBJ2-2,TGTGCCAGCAGGTCTAGACAGGGTGTCATTCCCACCGGGGAGCTGTTTTTT,CASRSRQGVIPTGELFF
TRBV28,-,-,TRBJ2-6,TGTGCCAGCAGTCCCTTAGCAGACCCTTCTGGGGCCAACGTCCTGACTTTC,CASSPLADPSGANVLTF
TRBV19,-,TRBD1,TRBJ2-7,TGTGCCAGTAGTATTCACGTGTCGGACAGGGGGACCTACGAGCAGTACTTC,CASSIHVSDRGTYEQYF
TRBV14,-,-,TRBJ1-2,TGTGCCAGCAGCCAAGATTTAGATTTCTATGGCTACACCTTC,CASSQDLDFYGYTF
TRBV19,-,-,TRBJ1-2,TGTGCCAGTAGTATAGATCTGAGGCGGTCCTATGGCTACACCTTC,CASSIDLRRSYGYTF
TRBV3-1/TRBV3-2,few,TRBD1,TRBJ2-2,TGTGCCAGCAGTCGCGACAGGGGAGGCACCGGGGAGCTGTTTTTT,CASSRDRGGTGELFF
TRBV28,-,-,TRBJ2-7,TGTGCCAGCAACTGGCGGAGGTCCTACGAGCAGTACTTC,CASNWRRSYEQYF
TRBV10-1,once,-,TRBJ2-7,TGCGCCAGCAGTGAAGGACAGCTTTACGAGCAGTACTTC,CASSEGQLYEQYF
TRBV15,-,TRBD2,TRBJ2-5,TGTGCCACCAGCAGAGGGACTAGATCGGAGACCCAGTACTTC,CATSRGTRSETQYF
TRBV5-6,-,TRBD1,TRBJ1-5,TGTGCCAGCAGCTTGATGGGACAGGATCAGCCCCAGCATTTT,CASSLMGQDQPQHF
TRBV7-2,-,TRBD1,TRBJ1-2,TGTGCCAGCAGCCCCGGACAGGGAGAAAACGGCTACACCTTC,CASSPGQGENGYTF
TRBV3-1/TRBV3-2,few,-,TRBJ2-7,TGTGCCAGCAGCCTCACCGGGGAGGCGTACAGCGAGCAGTACTTC,CASSLTGEAYSEQYF
TRBV18,-,TRBD1,TRBJ2-1,TGTGCCAGCTCACTTATGCCGGGACAGGGTCCCTACAATGAGCAGTTCTTC,CASSLMPGQGPYNEQFF
TRBV10-3,-,-,TRBJ1-2,TGTGCCATCAGCGACAGTGTGTATGGCTACACCTTC,CAISDSVYGYTF
TRBV10-1,-,TRBD2,TRBJ2-1,TGCGCCAGCAGCGCTAGCGGGGGCTACAATGAGCAGTTCTTC,CASSASGGYNEQFF
TRBV5-4,-,TRBD2,TRBJ2-3,TGTGCCAGCAATCCTTACCGGGGGGAAGTCACAGATACGCAGTATTTT,CASNPYRGEVTDTQYF
TRBV4-2,-,-,TRBJ1-6,TGTGCCAGCAGCCAAGAATCGCAGAATTCACCCCTCCACTTT,CASSQESQNSPLHF
TRBV3-1/TRBV3-2,-,TRBD2,TRBJ2-3,TGTGCCAGCAGCCAACATCTGGGTAGCGGGGTACGGGCGCAGTATTTT,CASSQHLGSGVRAQYF
TRBV9,-,-,TRBJ1-5,TGTGCCAGCAGCCCTCTGGGGGGTGGGAATCAGCCCCAGCATTTT,CASSPLGGGNQPQHF
TRBV3-1/TRBV3-2,-,-,TRBJ2-3,TGTGCCAGCAGCCAAGACTTAGAGGGGGCGCAGTATTTT,CASSQDLEGAQYF
TRBV7-2,-,-,TRBJ2-4,TGTGCCAGCAGCCCGGAGGTGTCCTTAGCCAAAAACATTCAGTACTTC,CASSPEVSLAKNIQYF
TRBV7-2,-,-,TRBJ1-5,TGTGCCAGCAACCGGAGGAGTTGGGATCAGCCCCAGCATTTT,CASNRRSWDQPQHF
TRBV19,-,TRBD2,TRBJ2-1,TGTGCCAGTAGTATTACGGGACTAGCGGATTTTAGCTCCTACAATGAGCAGTTCTTC,CASSITGLADFSSYNEQFF
TRBV5-4,-,-,TRBJ1-6,TGTGCCAGCAGCTTGAACGGGAACGTTAATTCACCCCTCCACTTT,CASSLNGNVNSPLHF
TRBV30,-,-,TRBJ2-2,TGTGCCTGGAGTGCGACAGGCGTTGGGGAGCTGTTTTTT,CAWSATGVGELFF
TRBV7-3,-,TRBD1,TRBJ2-3,TGTGCCAGCAGCTTAGGGACAGGGAATACGCAGTATTTT,CASSLGTGNTQYF
TRBV10-1,-,TRBD1,TRBJ2-2,TGCGCCAGCAGTGAGAGAGGGGGCGCATCCTATGGCGGGGAGCTGTTTTTT,CASSERGGASYGGELFF
TRBV30,-,-,TRBJ2-1,TGTGCCTGGAGGGAAAAAACTAGAACCTACAATGAGCAGTTCTTC,CAWREKTRTYNEQFF
TRBV6-5,-,TRBD1,TRBJ1-6,TGTGCCAGCAGTCGCTTGGGGACAGGGGATTCACCCCTCCACTTT,CASSRLGTGDSPLHF
TRBV7-9,-,TRBD2,TRBJ2-3,TGTGCCAGCAGCCCCGGACTAGCTAGCACAGATACGCAGTATTTT,CASSPGLASTDTQYF